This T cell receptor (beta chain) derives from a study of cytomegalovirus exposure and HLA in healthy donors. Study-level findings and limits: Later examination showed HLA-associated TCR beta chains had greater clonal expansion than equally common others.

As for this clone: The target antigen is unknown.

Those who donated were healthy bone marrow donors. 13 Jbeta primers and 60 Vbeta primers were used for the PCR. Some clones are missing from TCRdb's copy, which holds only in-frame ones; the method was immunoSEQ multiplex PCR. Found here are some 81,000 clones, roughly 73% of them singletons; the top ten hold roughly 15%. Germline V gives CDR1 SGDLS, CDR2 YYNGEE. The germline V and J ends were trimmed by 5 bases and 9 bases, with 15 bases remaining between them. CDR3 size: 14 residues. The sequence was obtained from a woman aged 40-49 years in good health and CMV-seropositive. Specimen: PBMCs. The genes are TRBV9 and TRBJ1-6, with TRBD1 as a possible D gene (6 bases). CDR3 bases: TGTGCCAGCAGTGAGGGGGGGGCGGCTTCACCCCTCCACTTT. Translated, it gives CASSEGGAASPLHF.